Below, 15 T cell receptor beta chains from the same sample are listed, as sequenced in a study of blood T cell repertoires in COVID-19. The protocol was immunoSEQ multiplex PCR, while the TCRdb copy is restricted to in-frame clones and leaves out a portion. Here the sample spans 90,000 to 110,000 clones, about 78% being singletons. Sequencing was carried out using peripheral blood. The receptors here all came from a human donor in a cohort sampled during active or convalescent COVID-19.

This rearrangement joins TRBV18 to TRBJ1-4; D not resolved. This CDR3 is built from 13 residues. Germline CDR1 KGHSH, CDR2 LQKENI. Trimming cost V 3 bases and J 5 bases, with 7 bases left between them. In DNA form, the CDR3 reads TGTGCCAGCTCACCTGGCGGGAATGAAAAACTGTTTTTT. It codes for CASSPGGNEKLFF.

The chain is built from TRBV19 and TRBJ2-1; the match to TRBD2 covers 11 bases. The CDR3 contains 16 residues. The germline CDR1 and CDR2 sequences are LNHDA and SQIVND (reference sequence). With 3 bases clipped from V and 2 bases from J, the junction kept 3 bases outside the gene matches. The CDR3 nucleotides read TGTGCCAGTAGTATCCCGACTAGCGGGACCTACAATGAGCAGTTCTTC. Protein product: CASSIPTSGTYNEQFF.

This chain uses TRBV5-1 with TRBJ2-7, with 13 bases fitting TRBD2. The length of the CDR3 is 16 residues. Per germline, CDR1 SGHRS and CDR2 YFSETQ. V dropped 0 bases and J dropped 7; count of bases not matched to a gene: 7. The CDR3 region is CASSLGGLAGVGEQYF. CDR3 DNA: TGCGCCAGCAGCTTGGGTGGACTAGCGGGAGTTGGTGAGCAGTACTTC.

As DNA, the CDR3 is TGTGCCAGCAGCTTAGGGGGGGAGTTAACTGAAGCTTTCTTT. Protein: CASSLGGELTEAFF. J is TRBJ1-1 and V is TRBV11-3, with a weak D call TRBD1 (5 bases). CDR1 and CDR2 (germline): SGHNT, YENEEA. V lost 1 base and J lost 5, with 11 bases in between. The CDR3 consists of 14 residues.

A single count supports this clone. J is TRBJ2-1 and V is TRBV7-8, with a weak D call TRBD2 (6 bases). With 0 bases removed from V and 3 bases from J, the gap between germline ends came to 9 bases. This CDR3 spans 15 amino acids. Germline CDR1 and CDR2: SGHVS and FQNEAQ. CDR3 residues: CASSLAEGVYNEQFF. For the CDR3, the DNA is TGTGCCAGCAGCTTAGCGGAGGGAGTCTACAATGAGCAGTTCTTC.

The chain carries TRBV27 and TRBJ1-3; TRBD1 is a possible D gene (5 bases). The germline CDR1 and CDR2 sequences are MNHEY and SMNVEV (reference sequence). The V and J ends lost 5 bases and 4 bases respectively, with 15 bases between them. The CDR3 is 15 amino acids. In nucleotides, the CDR3 is TGTGCCAGCAGTATACGGACACCCCCGGGAAACACCATATATTTT. As protein: CASSIRTPPGNTIYF.

This rearrangement joins TRBV7-9 to TRBJ2-5; 12 bases agree with TRBD2. From germline, CDR1 is SEHNR and CDR2 FQNEAQ (reference sequence). This CDR3 has 16 residues. The V segment lost 5 bases and the J segment 5 bases; nucleotides outside the gene matches: 9. DNA of the CDR3: TGTGCCAGCAGCCCCTCTAGCGGGAGGGCCTTTGAGACCCAGTACTTC. Protein sequence: CASSPSSGRAFETQYF.

Only one count was recorded for this clone. V and J are TRBV5-4 and TRBJ2-3, with D perhaps TRBD2 (7 bases). Trimming took 3 bases from V and 8 from J, leaving 19 bases between them. CDR3 size: 15 residues. Germline-derived CDR1 and CDR2 are SGHNT and YYREEE (reference sequence). CDR3 region: CASSSGLPKQGTQYF. Written as DNA, the CDR3 is TGTGCCAGCAGCTCGGGACTACCGAAACAGGGTACGCAGTATTTT.

This clone was counted only a few times. The gene calls are TRBV29-1 and TRBJ2-7, with a weak D call TRBD2 (6 bases). The length of the CDR3 is 15 residues. Germline CDR1 SQVTM, CDR2 ANQGSEA. Trimming shortened V by 4 bases and J by 5 bases, and 21 bases separated the two germline ends. CDR3 loop: CSVVWRDGYSDEQYF. The CDR3 bases are TGCAGCGTTGTCTGGCGGGACGGTTATTCGGACGAGCAGTACTTC.

In regard to this clone: Other DNA variants within this sample encode the same CDR3. The chain employs TRBV4-1 and TRBJ2-5; D might be TRBD2 (7 bases). V lost 0 bases and J lost 3, with 17 bases in between. Germline loops: CDR1 MGHRA, CDR2 YSYEKL. The CDR3 length is 17 residues. The CDR3 DNA sequence: TGCGCCAGCAGCCAAGACTCCGGGGGGCGGGGAAAAGAGACCCAGTACTTC. It codes for CASSQDSGGRGKETQYF.

This chain uses TRBV4-3 with TRBJ1-2, with 7 nucleotides matching TRBD1. J gave up 6 bases and V 2 bases, and 6 bases lay outside the gene matches. There are 14 residues in the CDR3. Germline V gene sequence: CDR1 LGHNA, CDR2 YSLEER. CDR3 DNA: TGCGCCAGCAGCCAATCGACAGGGTTCAATGGCTACACCTTC. Protein product: CASSQSTGFNGYTF.

The chain uses TRBV7-9 and TRBJ1-2, with 9 positions matching TRBD1. CDR3 length: 14 residues. Germline assignment: CDR1 SEHNR and CDR2 FQNEAQ (reference sequence). J was trimmed by 2 bases and V by 4 bases; bases with no gene match: 2. For the CDR3, the DNA is TGTGCCAGCAGCTCGGACAGGGGAAACTATGGCTACACCTTC. It is translated as CASSSDRGNYGYTF.

CDR3 nucleotides: TGTGCCAGTAGGGTGGGCGGAGGCACTGAAGCTTTCTTT. Its translation: CASRVGGGTEAFF. The J gene is TRBJ1-1, the V gene TRBV19; D ambiguous. V was clipped by 6 bases and J by 4 bases, with 12 bases between them. Germline assignment: CDR1 LNHDA and CDR2 SQIVND (reference sequence). The CDR3 length is 13 residues. Supplemented by reference TRBV19 and TRBJ1-1, the full variable domain reads DGGITQSPKYLFRKEGQNVTLSCEQNLNHDAMYWYRQDPGQGLRLIYYSQIVNDFQKGDIAEGYSVSREKKESFPLTVTSAQKNPTAFYLCASRVGGGTEAFFGQGTRLTVV.

The count of this clone is one. DNA of the CDR3: TGTGCCAGCAGCCAGGGGGATAGCAATCAGCCCCAGCATTTT. As protein: CASSQGDSNQPQHF. This chain connects TRBV9 to TRBJ1-5; 7 bases are a match to TRBD1. Trimming removed 4 bases from V and 0 bases from J; junction bases left unmatched: 1. CDR3 length: 14 residues. The germline V gene encodes CDR1 SGDLS and CDR2 YYNGEE. Looking up the rest from reference TRBV9 and TRBJ1-5 gives the full variable domain: DSGVTQTPKHLITATGQRVTLRCSPRSGDLSVYWYQQSLDQGLQFLIQYYNGEERAKGNILERFSAQQFPDLHSELNLSSLELGDSALYFCASSQGDSNQPQHFGDGTRLSIL.

The rearrangement uses TRBV28 and TRBJ2-7, with a possible D match to TRBD1 (6 bases). V was pared by 6 bases and J by 3 bases, with 18 bases between. Germline CDR1 is MDHEN and CDR2 is SYDVKM. CDR3 size: 15 residues. CDR3 in DNA: TGTGCCAGCAGCCCGACAGGCGGTGGGGACTACGAGCAGTACTTC. This encodes CASSPTGGGDYEQYF.